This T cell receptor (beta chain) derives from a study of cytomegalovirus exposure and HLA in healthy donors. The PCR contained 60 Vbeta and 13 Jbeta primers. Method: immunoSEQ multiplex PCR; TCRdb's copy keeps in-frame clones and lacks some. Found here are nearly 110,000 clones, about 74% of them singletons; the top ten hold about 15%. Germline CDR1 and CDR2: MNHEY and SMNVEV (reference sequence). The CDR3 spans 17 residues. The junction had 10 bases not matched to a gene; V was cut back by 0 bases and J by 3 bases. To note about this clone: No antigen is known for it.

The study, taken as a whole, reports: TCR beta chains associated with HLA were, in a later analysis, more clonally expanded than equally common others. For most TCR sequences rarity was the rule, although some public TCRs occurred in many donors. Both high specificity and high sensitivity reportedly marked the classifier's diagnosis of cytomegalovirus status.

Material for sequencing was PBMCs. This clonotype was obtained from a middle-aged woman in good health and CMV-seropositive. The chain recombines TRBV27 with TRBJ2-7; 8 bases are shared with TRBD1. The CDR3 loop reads CASSLSPPDRGIYEQYF. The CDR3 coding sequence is TGTGCCAGCAGTTTATCCCCACCCGACAGGGGAATCTACGAGCAGTACTTC.